This T cell receptor (beta chain) was recovered during a study of blood T cell repertoires in COVID-19. Participants were placed into cohorts based on the clinical history they reported. The CDR3 loop spans 15 amino acids. V lost 2 bases and J lost 3; bases outside the gene matches: 9. Germline V CDR1 and CDR2: SQVTM, ANQGSEA. Libraries were prepared by immunoSEQ multiplex PCR; TCRdb keeps only in-frame clonotypes and omits some of them. The sample shows 150,000 or so clones, roughly 80% of them seen only once. The sample comprised PBMCs or T cells enriched from blood (not recorded which). The chain has TRBV29-1 and TRBJ2-7; 8 positions agree with TRBD1. The sequence was obtained from a man aged 50-60 years who had recovered from COVID-19. CDR3 DNA: TGCAGCGTTGAATGGGCAGGGGGCGACGTCTACGAGCAGTACTTC. Translating gives CSVEWAGGDVYEQYF.